The 10 T cell receptor beta chains presented below share a single source sample, sequenced in a study of Graves' ophthalmopathy and Graves' hyperthyroidism. The authors amplified TCR beta CDR3 regions from RNA transcripts. HTBI primers primed a first-round RT-PCR, and a second-round multiplex PCR followed. TCRdb re-analysed the multiplex PCR reads in MiXCR, keeping a single row per CDR3 protein. Of roughly 1.1 million distinct CDR3 sequences listed, about 40% are singletons. The specimen sequenced was peripheral blood or thyroid tissue (not recorded which). The receptors stem from an adult man with Graves' hyperthyroidism.

This clonotype has at least ten counts. The gene calls are TRBV24-1 and TRBJ2-5, with 8 bases that match TRBD1. With V trimmed by 4 bases and J by 7 bases, 4 bases remained unmatched. The CDR3 runs to 13 residues. The germline V gene has CDR1 KGHDR and CDR2 SFDVKD. CDR3 in DNA: TGTGCCACCAGTGACGGACAGGGTGGGACCCAGTACTTC. It encodes CATSDGQGGTQYF.

This clonotype has only a few counts. V is TRBV4-3 and J is TRBJ1-2; D ambiguous. V was shortened by 0 bases and J by 6 bases, with 17 bases between the two germline ends. The germline V gene has CDR1 LGHNA and CDR2 YSLEER. The CDR3 contains 16 residues. The CDR3 reads CASSQDRVGIRDGYTF. The CDR3 DNA follows: TGCGCCAGCAGCCAAGATCGGGTGGGGATTAGGGATGGCTACACCTTC.

CDR3 sequence reads: CASNRRTGESTGELFF. CDR3 DNA sequence: TGTGCCAGCAACCGCCGTACAGGTGAATCCACCGGGGAGCTGTTTTTT. This chain connects TRBV7-2 to TRBJ2-2; possible D gene TRBD1, 5 bases. This CDR3 region has 16 residues. Germline assignment: CDR1 SGHTA and CDR2 FQGNSA. Trimming removed 7 bases from V and 4 bases from J, with 19 bases in between. Together with reference TRBV7-2 and TRBJ2-2, the CDR3 gives the full variable domain: GAGVSQSPSNKVTEKGKDVELRCDPISGHTALYWYRQSLGQGLEFLIYFQGNSAPDKSGLPSDRFSAERTGGSVSTLTIQRTQQEDSAVYLCASNRRTGESTGELFFGEGSRLTVL.

The sample holds a few counts of this clonotype. This chain uses TRBV7-2 with TRBJ2-5, with 10 bases aligning to TRBD1. Germline V gene lookup returns CDR1 SGHTA and CDR2 FQGNSA. The CDR3 consists of 14 residues. V gave up 6 bases and J gave up 10 bases; unmatched junction bases: 11. The CDR3 protein is CASRRQGASLNQYF. The CDR3 DNA reads TGTGCCAGCAGACGACAGGGGGCCTCTTTAAACCAGTACTTC.

This chain joins TRBV6-2 or TRBV6-3 and TRBJ2-7, with D perhaps given as TRBD1 or TRBD2 (6 bases each). CDR1 and CDR2 from the germline V gene are MNHEY and SVGEGT. The CDR3 spans 15 residues. V was trimmed by 7 bases and J by 3 bases, leaving 19 bases between them. The CDR3, as DNA: TGTGCCAGCAAGCGGGTCTGGACAGATAACTACGAGCAGTACTTC. It codes for CASKRVWTDNYEQYF.

This clonotype has just one count. This chain joins TRBV25-1 and TRBJ2-2; perhaps TRBD1 as D (6 bases). The CDR3 is 18 amino acids. CDR1 and CDR2 from the germline V gene are MGHDK and SYGVNS. V dropped 6 bases and J dropped 0 bases, with 20 bases sitting between them. The CDR3 DNA sequence: TGTGCCAGCAGCCGTTCCACAGGGCCTAGATCGAACACCGGGGAGCTGTTTTTT. Translation: CASSRSTGPRSNTGELFF.

This chain uses TRBV9 with TRBJ1-3; a possible D gene is TRBD1 (6 bases). The CDR3 runs 14 residues. V was trimmed by 4 bases and J by 3 bases, leaving 11 bases between them. In germline, CDR1 is SGDLS, CDR2 YYNGEE. The CDR3 nucleotides are TGTGCCAGCAGCTCCCGGACAGTTGGAAACACCATATATTTT. Residues: CASSSRTVGNTIYF.

This clonotype was seen many times. The CDR3 coding sequence is TGCAGCGTTGAAACGGACAATCAAGAGACCCAGTACTTC. This codes for CSVETDNQETQYF. This rearrangement joins TRBV29-1 to TRBJ2-5; the D gene is possibly TRBD1 (5 bases). Deletions cut 2 bases from V and 2 bases from J, with 9 bases between. The V gene's germline CDR1 is SQVTM and CDR2 ANQGSEA. The CDR3 consists of 13 residues.

The CDR3 DNA reads as TGTGCCAGCAGCTTAACCCGGGACAGAGAAAAAGAGACCCAGTACTTC. It translates to CASSLTRDREKETQYF. The chain joins TRBV7-9 to TRBJ2-5; 7 bases match TRBD1. V trimming: 2 bases; J trimming: 3 bases; junction bases outside the gene matches: 9. CDR1 and CDR2 from the germline V gene are SEHNR and FQNEAQ (reference sequence). This CDR3 contains 16 residues.

J is TRBJ1-6 and V is TRBV30; D unresolved. CDR3 length: 13 amino acids. CDR1 and CDR2 (germline): GTSNPN, SVGIG (reference sequence). Between the trimmed V and J ends, which lost 3 bases and 7 bases, there was a span of 10 bases. CDR3 loop: CAWSLAVNSPLHF. The CDR3 coding sequence is TGTGCCTGGAGCCTGGCCGTAAATTCACCCCTCCACTTT.